This is a list of T cell receptor beta chains from one sample in a study of T cells after yellow fever vaccination. One entry per CDR3 protein, called by TCRdb with MiXCR from the 5' RACE reads. Of approximately 300,000 distinct CDR3 sequences in the sample, 10% to 15% were seen once. Specimen: CD4+ T cells sorted from PBMCs, collected 45 days after the yellow fever booster vaccination. All receptors come from a man under 40 who received the YFV17D yellow fever vaccine. Each CDR3 is given with its conserved first and last residue. The order of the fields is CDR3 protein, CDR3 DNA, J gene, D gene, clone size, V gene. The D gene is left open where the match is weak. Not all rows give a size; the values are once, few, many and, for expanded clones, a class.

CDR3: CASSFATAYEQYF
DNA: TGTGCCAGCAGCTTCGCGACCGCCTACGAGCAGTACTTC
J: TRBJ2-7
D: .
size: .
V: TRBV7-2

CDR3: CSGSWGRDYEQYF
DNA: TGCTCTGGATCGTGGGGCAGGGACTACGAGCAGTACTTC
J: TRBJ2-7
D: .
size: few
V: TRBV20-1

CDR3: CASSVGDRYNEQFF
DNA: TGTGCCAGCAGTGTAGGGGACAGGTACAATGAGCAGTTCTTC
J: TRBJ2-1
D: TRBD1
size: few
V: TRBV28

CDR3: CSARAGAGEAYNEQFF
DNA: TGCAGTGCTAGAGCGGGAGCGGGAGAGGCCTACAATGAGCAGTTCTTC
J: TRBJ2-1
D: TRBD2
size: .
V: TRBV20-1

CDR3: CASSFVPLPEQFF
DNA: TGTGCCAGCAGCTTTGTACCCCTTCCTGAGCAGTTCTTC
J: TRBJ2-1
D: .
size: .
V: TRBV7-2

CDR3: CASRGLLPDNEQFF
DNA: TGTGCCAGCAGGGGTTTGTTGCCCGACAATGAGCAGTTCTTC
J: TRBJ2-1
D: .
size: .
V: TRBV6-2/TRBV6-3

CDR3: CSAREMAGGFNEQFF
DNA: TGCAGTGCTAGAGAGATGGCGGGAGGTTTCAATGAGCAGTTCTTC
J: TRBJ2-1
D: TRBD2
size: .
V: TRBV20-1

CDR3: CSVEVGTVNEKLFF
DNA: TGCAGCGTTGAAGTCGGGACAGTTAATGAAAAACTGTTTTTT
J: TRBJ1-4
D: TRBD1
size: .
V: TRBV29-1

CDR3: CASSQGDSAFTDTQYF
DNA: TGTGCCAGCAGCCAAGGGGACAGCGCCTTCACAGATACGCAGTATTTT
J: TRBJ2-3
D: TRBD1
size: few
V: TRBV14

CDR3: CASSQEFRLEAFF
DNA: TGTGCCAGCAGCCAAGAATTTAGGTTAGAAGCTTTCTTT
J: TRBJ1-1
D: .
size: .
V: TRBV3-1